This passage covers 9 T cell receptor beta chains from one sample sequenced in a study of blood T cell repertoires in COVID-19. Clones were read by immunoSEQ multiplex PCR, and TCRdb kept only the in-frame ones, dropping some. The sample contains about 250,000 clones, around 83% of which appear only once. Specimen: peripheral blood. The receptors come from a man aged 35 to 55 with active or convalescent COVID-19.

This chain joins TRBV29-1 and TRBJ2-7; 10 bases are shared with TRBD1. The CDR3 has 14 residues. The junction had 10 bases not matched to a gene; V was cut back by 4 bases and J by 7 bases. The germline V gene has CDR1 SQVTM and CDR2 ANQGSEA. The CDR3 region is CSVGNPGQGREQYF. CDR3 nucleotides: TGCAGCGTTGGAAATCCGGGACAGGGGAGGGAGCAGTACTTC.

This chain links TRBV30 with TRBJ2-2; no clear D. CDR1 is GTSNPN and CDR2 is SVGIG in the germline V gene (reference sequence). V lost 3 bases, J lost 4 bases, and 9 bases lay in between. CDR3 length: 13 amino acids. The CDR3 reads CAWSSSLTGELFF. The CDR3 region has the DNA TGTGCCTGGAGCTCAAGCCTCACCGGGGAGCTGTTTTTT.

This clone appeared a few times. The V call is TRBV11-2, the J call TRBJ1-3; D gene ambiguous. CDR3 size: 16 residues. Trimming left V 5 bases short and J 2 bases short, with 16 bases between. The germline V gene has CDR1 SGHAT and CDR2 FQNNGV. The CDR3 DNA reads TGTGCCAGCAGCCCGCTAGCGGCAGCCACTGGAAACACCATATATTTT. This codes for CASSPLAAATGNTIYF.

This clone showed up just once. The rearrangement links TRBV18 to TRBJ1-1; possible D gene TRBD1, 5 bases. Germline CDR1 and CDR2: KGHSH and LQKENI. This CDR3 has 14 residues. The germline V and J ends were trimmed by 0 bases and 5 bases, with 10 bases remaining between them. For the CDR3, the DNA is TGTGCCAGCTCACCACCGGGGGGGAGGACTGAAGCTTTCTTT. Amino acids: CASSPPGGRTEAFF.

The CDR3 DNA is TGCGCCAGCAGCCAAGATCAGATAAACTATGGCTACACCTTC. Translation: CASSQDQINYGYTF. The chain combines TRBV4-1 with TRBJ1-2; D is ambiguous. CDR1 and CDR2 (germline): MGHRA, YSYEKL. CDR3 length: 14 amino acids. V gave up 0 bases and J gave up 2 bases, with 7 bases separating them.

The sample holds many counts of this clone. This chain uses TRBV21-1 with TRBJ1-2; the tabulated D call, TRBD1, remains unverified against the DNA. TRBV21-1 is described as a pseudogene. The CDR3 extends over 15 amino acids. CDR3 in DNA: TGTGCCAGCAGCAAAATCAGGGGGGTTAGGTATGGCTACACCTTC. It specifies CASSKIRGVRYGYTF.

This chain connects TRBV30 to TRBJ2-1; weak D call: TRBD2 (5 bases). The CDR3 spans 14 residues. In germline, CDR1 is GTSNPN, CDR2 SVGIG (reference sequence). The V and J ends lost 2 bases and 4 bases respectively, with 12 bases between them. For the CDR3, the DNA is TGTGCCTGGAGTCGGGGTAGCGAATACAATGAGCAGTTCTTC. It translates to CAWSRGSEYNEQFF.

The V gene is TRBV6-2 or TRBV6-3, the J gene TRBJ2-1; 9 bases are shared with TRBD2. The CDR3 runs to 16 residues. V shed 4 bases, J shed 4 bases, and the junction held 8 bases outside the gene matches. The germline CDR1 and CDR2 sequences are MNHEY and SVGEGT. The CDR3 sequence: CASSSSAAGGYNEQFF. The CDR3 nucleotides are TGTGCCAGCAGTTCCTCTGCAGCGGGGGGTTACAATGAGCAGTTCTTC.

The chain combines TRBV6-9 with TRBJ1-5; no clear D. CDR3 length: 14 amino acids. Looked up from germline, CDR1 is MNHGY and CDR2 is SVAAGI. Trimming cost V 5 bases and J 0 bases, with 8 bases left between them. The CDR3 here is CASSGRRSNQPQHF. The DNA for the CDR3 is TGTGCCAGCAGTGGGCGCCGTAGCAATCAGCCCCAGCATTTT.